This entry lists 26 T cell receptor beta chains sequenced from one sample in a study of shared clonotypes between healthy human individuals. The protocol was immunoSEQ multiplex PCR, while the TCRdb copy is restricted to in-frame clones and leaves out a portion. The table shows 1,500,000 or so clones, with roughly 98.5% occurring only once. The source material was naive CD4+ T cells sorted from blood. Subset defined: CD45RA+ positively selected. The origin of the receptors is a man aged 30 to 39 in good health.

This rearrangement joins TRBV5-1 to TRBJ1-3, with D unclear. Germline CDR1 SGHRS, CDR2 YFSETQ. CDR3 length equals 14 residues. Trimming removed 4 bases at V and 4 bases at J, with 12 bases between. CDR3: CASSPNLGGNTIYF. The CDR3, as DNA: TGCGCCAGCAGCCCAAACTTGGGGGGAAACACCATATATTTT.

The sample holds one count of this clone. V and J are TRBV7-3 and TRBJ2-1; TRBD1 matches 7 bases. CDR1 is SGHTA, CDR2 FQGTGA, per germline. V shed 1 base and J 12 bases; nucleotides not matched to a gene: 15. There are 16 residues in the CDR3. CDR3: CASSLNPRGQSIRQFF. CDR3 sequence (DNA): TGTGCCAGCAGCTTAAACCCCCGGGGACAGTCCATTAGGCAGTTCTTC.

The rearrangement uses TRBV6-5 and TRBJ1-2, with D unresolved. Germline CDR1 reads MNHEY; CDR2 reads SVGAGI. V shed 0 bases and J shed 0 bases, with 5 bases lying between them. CDR3 length: 14 residues. CDR3 bases: TGTGCCAGCAGTTACTCCACAGCTAACTATGGCTACACCTTC. Translation: CASSYSTANYGYTF.

This chain links TRBV7-9 with TRBJ2-1, with TRBD1 as a possible D gene (5 bases). Trimming shortened V by 5 bases and J by 1 base, and 24 bases separated the two germline ends. Germline lookup yields CDR1 SEHNR and CDR2 FQNEAQ (reference sequence). CDR3 length equals 19 residues. CDR3 nucleotides: TGTGCCAGCAGCATCGCTCCTATATTTCAGGGAAGGTCCTACAATGAGCAGTTCTTC. Its protein is CASSIAPIFQGRSYNEQFF.

In this sample, this clone turned up once. This chain joins TRBV5-1 and TRBJ2-2, with D unresolved. CDR3 size: 15 residues. Germline-derived CDR1 and CDR2 are SGHRS and YFSETQ. V was cut by 0 bases and J by 0 bases, with 6 bases left in between. CDR3 amino acids: CASSLEHTNTGELFF. Here the CDR3 DNA reads TGCGCCAGCAGCTTGGAGCACACGAACACCGGGGAGCTGTTTTTT. Supplemented by reference TRBV5-1 and TRBJ2-2, the full variable domain reads KAGVTQTPRYLIKTRGQQVTLSCSPISGHRSVSWYQQTPGQGLQFLFEYFSETQRNKGNFPGRFSGRQFSNSRSEMNVSTLELGDSALYLCASSLEHTNTGELFFGEGSRLTVL.

The chain recombines TRBV6-1 with TRBJ2-7; 9 positions match TRBD2. This CDR3 has 16 residues. Trimming took 4 bases from V and 2 from J; bases not matched to a gene: 9. Germline-derived CDR1 and CDR2 are MNHNS and SASEGT. The chain's CDR3 is CASSAATAGGPYEQYF. In nucleotides, the CDR3 is TGTGCCAGCAGTGCGGCTACTGCGGGAGGGCCCTACGAGCAGTACTTC.

This clone has only one observation. Within the sample, other DNA sequences also encode this same CDR3. The chain links TRBV5-1 to TRBJ1-1; D call uncertain. The CDR3 has 13 residues. V was trimmed by 2 bases and J by 2 bases, leaving 7 bases between them. Germline V gene data show CDR1 as SGHRS and CDR2 as YFSETQ. As DNA, the CDR3 is TGCGCCAGCAGCTTAACGGTAAACACTGAAGCTTTCTTT. The encoded protein is CASSLTVNTEAFF.

V gene TRBV27 combines with J gene TRBJ2-7; 7 bases are shared with TRBD1. J was trimmed by 0 bases and V by 4 bases; bases with no gene match: 9. There are 16 residues in the CDR3. Germline V gives CDR1 MNHEY, CDR2 SMNVEV (reference sequence). In nucleotides, the CDR3 is TGTGCCAGCAGTTCAAGAACAGGGGTTCCCTCCTACGAGCAGTACTTC. Translation: CASSSRTGVPSYEQYF.

The J gene is TRBJ2-5, the V gene TRBV9, with a weak D call TRBD1 (7 bases). CDR3 size: 16 residues. Deletions cut 4 bases from V and 7 bases from J, with 23 bases between. CDR1 is SGDLS, CDR2 YYNGEE, per germline. Here the CDR3 DNA reads TGTGCCAGCAGCCCAGAGAGAGGCAGGGGGGTATGGACCCAGTACTTC. This translates into CASSPERGRGVWTQYF.

The chain combines TRBV5-1 with TRBJ2-3; 7 bases align to TRBD1. V trimming: 7 bases; J trimming: 3 bases; junction bases outside the gene matches: 11. From germline, CDR1 is SGHRS and CDR2 YFSETQ. This CDR3 spans 15 amino acids. The CDR3 sequence: CASLPTGMSTDTQYF. The DNA of the CDR3 is TGCGCCAGCCTACCGACAGGGATGTCGACAGATACGCAGTATTTT. Full variable domain (rest looked up from reference TRBV5-1 and TRBJ2-3): KAGVTQTPRYLIKTRGQQVTLSCSPISGHRSVSWYQQTPGQGLQFLFEYFSETQRNKGNFPGRFSGRQFSNSRSEMNVSTLELGDSALYLCASLPTGMSTDTQYFGPGTRLTVL.

As regards this clone: Different DNA sequences within this sample yield the same CDR3. V and J are TRBV18 and TRBJ2-7, with D unclear. Germline CDR1 reads KGHSH; CDR2 reads LQKENI. The V end lost 3 bases, the J end lost 7 bases, and 13 bases lay between the germline ends. The CDR3 spans 13 residues. The CDR3, as DNA: TGTGCCAGCTCACCTCTGGGGTTCGGGGAGCAGTACTTC. Residues: CASSPLGFGEQYF.

The chain joins TRBV5-1 to TRBJ1-4, with 7 positions matching TRBD1. Unmatched junction bases numbered 7, after V lost 7 bases and J lost 4 bases. Germline loops: CDR1 SGHRS, CDR2 YFSETQ. The CDR3 contains 14 residues. The CDR3 DNA is TGCGCCAGCGGCCAGCAGGGGGTTAATGAAAAACTGTTTTTT. Translation: CASGQQGVNEKLFF.

V and J are TRBV6-5 and TRBJ2-3, with 10 bases identical to TRBD1. V was clipped by 2 bases and J by 5 bases; unmatched bases: 7. This CDR3 is built from 16 residues. Per the germline V gene, CDR1 is MNHEY and CDR2 is SVGAGI. This CDR3 is CASSYAGTGVKDTQYF. The DNA for the CDR3 is TGTGCCAGCAGTTACGCAGGGACAGGGGTAAAAGATACGCAGTATTTT.

On this clone: Within the sample, other DNA sequences also encode this same CDR3. The genes are TRBV11-2 and TRBJ2-5; D not certain. The CDR3 is 12 residues long. The germline CDR1 and CDR2 sequences are SGHAT and FQNNGV. The ends were cut back, 5 bases at V and 5 bases at J, with 9 bases in the middle. The CDR3 is CASSRVRETQYF. CDR3 bases: TGTGCCAGCAGCCGAGTGAGGGAGACCCAGTACTTC.

J is TRBJ2-1 and V is TRBV28, with TRBD1 as a possible D gene (5 bases). The CDR3 length is 17 residues. The V and J ends lost 5 bases and 1 base respectively, with 18 bases between them. The germline gives CDR1 MDHEN, CDR2 SYDVKM. The CDR3 DNA reads as TGTGCCAGCAGTCTAGGGCGGACACCCCGATCCTACAATGAGCAGTTCTTC. Amino acid sequence: CASSLGRTPRSYNEQFF.

The chain has TRBV9 and TRBJ2-2, with 7 bases identical to TRBD1. The CDR3 consists of 15 residues. Germline assignment: CDR1 SGDLS and CDR2 YYNGEE. J gave up 1 base and V 3 bases, and 3 bases lay outside the gene matches. CDR3 coding DNA: TGTGCCAGCAGCGCCGGACAGGTGAACACCGGGGAGCTGTTTTTT. Residues: CASSAGQVNTGELFF. The full variable domain, completed using reference TRBV9 and TRBJ2-2, is DSGVTQTPKHLITATGQRVTLRCSPRSGDLSVYWYQQSLDQGLQFLIQYYNGEERAKGNILERFSAQQFPDLHSELNLSSLELGDSALYFCASSAGQVNTGELFFGEGSRLTVL.

V gene TRBV29-1 combines with J gene TRBJ1-5; D not resolved. Per the germline V gene, CDR1 is SQVTM and CDR2 is ANQGSEA. The CDR3 has 13 residues. V was cut by 6 bases and J by 5 bases, with 14 bases left in between. The CDR3 DNA sequence: TGCAGCGTCGCCCCGGGTCACGATCAGCCCCAGCATTTT. Amino acids: CSVAPGHDQPQHF.

CDR3 loop: CASSEFRAFNQPQHF. The CDR3, as DNA: TGTGCCAGCAGTGAATTTAGGGCATTTAATCAGCCCCAGCATTTT. The chain carries TRBV6-1 and TRBJ1-5; D gene unclear. This CDR3 region has 15 residues. Trimming took 2 bases from V and 4 from J, leaving 12 bases between them. Germline assignment: CDR1 MNHNS and CDR2 SASEGT.

The gene calls are TRBV28 and TRBJ1-4; D uncertain. V lost 1 base and J lost 7, with 4 bases in between. Germline loops: CDR1 MDHEN, CDR2 SYDVKM. CDR3 size: 12 residues. The CDR3 DNA reads as TGTGCCAGCAGTTTATTCCCTGAAAAACTGTTTTTT. This codes for CASSLFPEKLFF.

CDR3 residues: CSVRPSVYEQYF. Written as DNA, the CDR3 is TGCAGCGTGAGACCGTCCGTATACGAGCAGTACTTC. V is TRBV29-1 and J is TRBJ2-7; no clear D gene. Germline V gene data show CDR1 as SQVTM and CDR2 as ANQGSEA. The CDR3 runs to 12 residues. Trimming left V 6 bases short and J 4 bases short, with 13 bases between.

This clone appeared once. The rearrangement uses TRBV11-2 and TRBJ2-2; 14 nucleotides line up with TRBD2. The CDR3 loop spans 18 amino acids. Looked up from germline, CDR1 is SGHAT and CDR2 is FQNNGV. V dropped 5 bases and J dropped 7; count of bases not matched to a gene: 12. The CDR3 DNA reads as TGTGCCAGCAGCCCGAGACTAGCGGGAGGGATTTGGGTCGGGGAGCTGTTTTTT. Encoded protein: CASSPRLAGGIWVGELFF.

The chain recombines TRBV28 with TRBJ2-1; 11 positions agree with TRBD2. The CDR3 is 16 amino acids. The germline gives CDR1 MDHEN, CDR2 SYDVKM. The J segment lost 14 bases and the V segment lost 3 bases, leaving 15 bases of the junction unmatched. Here the CDR3 DNA reads TGTGCCAGCAGTTTCTGGCCGGGACTAGCGGCCCAGGGGGAGTTCTTC. It translates to CASSFWPGLAAQGEFF.

The V and J genes are TRBV18 and TRBJ2-2; 8 bases match TRBD2. The CDR3 loop spans 17 amino acids. Germline V gene lookup returns CDR1 KGHSH and CDR2 LQKENI. V lost 4 bases and J lost 1; bases outside the gene matches: 8. CDR3 in amino acids: CASSHLRAGENTGELFF. Written as DNA, the CDR3 is TGTGCCAGCTCACATCTCAGAGCGGGAGAGAACACCGGGGAGCTGTTTTTT.

This clone appeared once. The rearrangement uses TRBV18 and TRBJ2-2, with 7 nucleotides matching TRBD1. The CDR3 contains 16 residues. Germline CDR1 and CDR2: KGHSH and LQKENI. The trim removed 5 bases at V and 4 bases at J, leaving 10 bases unmatched. In DNA form, the CDR3 reads TGTGCCAGCTCAGAATTGGACAGGTCCTCCACCGGGGAGCTGTTTTTT. Translation gives CASSELDRSSTGELFF.

In this sample, this clone turned up once. The same CDR3 also results from other DNA sequences found in this sample. This chain uses TRBV28 with TRBJ1-1, with D perhaps matching TRBD1 (5 bases). V lost 4 bases to trimming and J lost 0 bases, with 9 bases between them. From germline, CDR1 is MDHEN and CDR2 SYDVKM. The CDR3 sequence is 14 residues long. The CDR3 DNA reads as TGTGCCAGCAGTTCGGGGGGGATGAACACTGAAGCTTTCTTT. It encodes CASSSGGMNTEAFF. The full variable domain, in which reference TRBV28 and TRBJ1-1 provide the parts outside the CDR3, is DVKVTQSSRYLVKRTGEKVFLECVQDMDHENMFWYRQDPGLGLRLIYFSYDVKMKEKGDIPEGYSVSREKKERFSLILESASTNQTSMYLCASSSGGMNTEAFFGQGTRLTVV.

V is TRBV2 and J is TRBJ2-5, with 13 bases matching TRBD2. The V segment lost 4 bases and the J segment 5 bases; nucleotides outside the gene matches: 10. The CDR3 contains 17 residues. Germline CDR1 SNHLY, CDR2 FYNNEI. The CDR3 spells CASSAWTSGRRSETQYF. As DNA, the CDR3 is TGTGCCAGCAGTGCGTGGACTAGCGGGAGAAGATCGGAGACCCAGTACTTC.